A selection of T cell receptor beta chains follows, all from one sample in a study of blood T cell repertoires in COVID-19. Here immunoSEQ multiplex PCR was the method, and the copy in TCRdb shows in-frame clones only, minus some. Of about 190,000 clones in the sample, 75% to 90% were seen once. Material: peripheral blood. The receptors originated from a man aged 25-45 years with acute or convalescent COVID-19. Each CDR3 is given with its conserved first and last residue. Each record gives: CDR3 DNA, CDR3 protein, CDR3 length, V gene, J gene, clone size, D gene. The D gene is left open where the match is weak. Size is stated for part of the rows, as once, few or many counts, or as a class when the clone is expanded.

TGTGCCAGCAGCCGCGACAGGGTTTACAATGAGCAGTTCTTC	CASSRDRVYNEQFF	14	TRBV6-5	TRBJ2-1	-	TRBD1
TGTGCCAGCAGCTACCTAGCGCAGAGCGAGCAGTACTTC	CASSYLAQSEQYF	13	TRBV7-3	TRBJ2-7	-	-
TGCAGCGTTGAAGATAAAGGCAGGGGGAGCTATGGCTACACCTTC	CSVEDKGRGSYGYTF	15	TRBV29-1	TRBJ1-2	-	TRBD1
TGTGCCAGCAGTTGGGACAGGGTCGCCTACGAGCAGTACTTC	CASSWDRVAYEQYF	14	TRBV28	TRBJ2-7	-	TRBD1
TGTGCCAGCAGCCAGAGGGTGTTGAACACTGAAGCTTTCTTT	CASSQRVLNTEAFF	14	TRBV14	TRBJ1-1	-	-
TGCGCCAGCAGCCAAGATCCCGCTAGCGGGAGGGCCCTTTCCTACAATGAGCAGTTCTTC	CASSQDPASGRALSYNEQFF	20	TRBV4-1	TRBJ2-1	-	TRBD2
TGTGCCAGCACTTTAGGGGGAGCCTACAATGAGCAGTTCTTC	CASTLGGAYNEQFF	14	TRBV9	TRBJ2-1	-	-
TGTGCCAGCAGTCCCGGGACAGGGGCAAATCAGCCCCAGCATTTT	CASSPGTGANQPQHF	15	TRBV27	TRBJ1-5	-	TRBD1
TGCGCCAGCAGCTGGGGACAGCCTTCCAACTATGGCTACACCTTC	CASSWGQPSNYGYTF	15	TRBV5-1	TRBJ1-2	-	TRBD1
TGTGCCAGCGTTAGTAGGGGAAATGAAAAACTGTTTTTT	CASVSRGNEKLFF	13	TRBV6-5	TRBJ1-4	-	-
TGTGCCATCAGTGAGTCGGGACAGGGACTGGAGGGCTACACCTTC	CAISESGQGLEGYTF	15	TRBV10-3	TRBJ1-2	few	TRBD1
TGTGCCAGCAGGTCTACCGCTGGCAATGAGCAGTTCTTC	CASRSTAGNEQFF	13	TRBV6-6	TRBJ2-1	-	-
TGTGCCAGCAGTCCCACACCAACTAATGAAAAACTGTTTTTT	CASSPTPTNEKLFF	14	TRBV27	TRBJ1-4	-	-
TGTGCCAGCAGACCGCAGGGGTCGAAAGAGACCCAGTACTTC	CASRPQGSKETQYF	14	TRBV5-4	TRBJ2-5	-	-
-	CASSKVAEGNQPQHF	15	TRBV21-1	TRBJ1-5	-	-
TGTGCCAGCAGACCGACAGGGGGCGGCTATGGCTACACCTTC	CASRPTGGGYGYTF	14	TRBV5-4	TRBJ1-2	-	TRBD1
TGCAGCGTTGGGGACTTCACCTACAATGAGCAGTTCTTC	CSVGDFTYNEQFF	13	TRBV29-1	TRBJ2-1	-	-
TGCGCCAGCAGCTTGTCTAGTTTGGAGACCCAGTACTTC	CASSLSSLETQYF	13	TRBV5-1	TRBJ2-5	-	-
TGTGCCAGCGCAGGGTCTCAGCCCCAGCATTTT	CASAGSQPQHF	11	TRBV6-5	TRBJ1-5	-	-
TGTGCCAGCAGTACAGGAGATGCACCCCTCCACTTT	CASSTGDAPLHF	12	TRBV28	TRBJ1-6	-	-
TGTGCCAGCAGCTTAACGGGAGCCTACGAGCAGTACTTC	CASSLTGAYEQYF	13	TRBV7-9	TRBJ2-7	-	-
TGTGCCAGCAGCTTAGTGGCTAGCGGGACCTTTACCTACGAGCAGTACTTC	CASSLVASGTFTYEQYF	17	TRBV7-2	TRBJ2-7	-	TRBD2
TGTGCCAGCAGTGACCCTACCATAAACTCGGGAGGGTATATAGACAATCAGCCCCAGCATTTT	CASSDPTINSGGYIDNQPQHF	21	TRBV6-4	TRBJ1-5	-	-
TGTGCCAGCAGCTCTAGCGGGAAACCCTCCGGGGAGCTGTTTTTT	CASSSSGKPSGELFF	15	TRBV11-3	TRBJ2-2	-	TRBD2
TGTGCCAGCAGCCCCCCGGGACAGCTCTCTGGAAACACCATATATTTT	CASSPPGQLSGNTIYF	16	TRBV7-9	TRBJ1-3	-	TRBD1
TGTGCCAGCAGCAAGCCGGGACAGCTAAATAATTCACCCCTCCACTTT	CASSKPGQLNNSPLHF	16	TRBV11-2	TRBJ1-6	-	TRBD1
TGCGCCAGCAGTGAGATATTTTGGCCGGGACATCCTGATAATGAGCAGTTCTTC	CASSEIFWPGHPDNEQFF	18	TRBV10-1	TRBJ2-1	-	-
TGCGCCAGCAATCTGGTAGCGGGAGGATCTGAGCAGTTCTTC	CASNLVAGGSEQFF	14	TRBV10-2	TRBJ2-1	-	TRBD2
TGTGCCAGTAGCCCAGGACTAGCGGGACAAGAGACCCAGTACTTC	CASSPGLAGQETQYF	15	TRBV19	TRBJ2-5	-	TRBD2
TGCGCCAGCAGCTTGTCAGACACCGGGGAGCTGTTTTTT	CASSLSDTGELFF	13	TRBV5-1	TRBJ2-2	-	-
TGTGCCCCCGAGCGGTTCTCCTACGAGCAGTACTTC	CAPERFSYEQYF	12	TRBV10-3	TRBJ2-7	-	-
TGTGCCAGCCCTGATCGTGCGGTGGGCGAGCAGTACTTC	CASPDRAVGEQYF	13	TRBV25-1	TRBJ2-7	-	-
TGCACCAGCAGCCAGGGTCTAGCTACAGTAGGCACTGAAGCTTTCTTT	CTSSQGLATVGTEAFF	16	TRBV1	TRBJ1-1	-	-
TGCAGTGCTAGTAGCGGGGGAACTGAAGCTTTCTTT	CSASSGGTEAFF	12	TRBV20-1	TRBJ1-1	-	-
TGTGCCAGCAGTGAACGCGCGGGGAACTATGGCTACACCTTC	CASSERAGNYGYTF	14	TRBV6-1	TRBJ1-2	-	-
TGTGCCAGTACACAGGGACCCGGCTACGAGCAGTACTTC	CASTQGPGYEQYF	13	TRBV2	TRBJ2-7	-	-
TGTGCCAGCTCACCAGGGGTAGGAGGCTCAGCAACTAATGAAAAACTGTTTTTT	CASSPGVGGSATNEKLFF	18	TRBV18	TRBJ1-4	-	-
TGCAGCGTGGGGACTAGCGGGAGGGCCAAGTACAATGAGCAGTTCTTC	CSVGTSGRAKYNEQFF	16	TRBV29-1	TRBJ2-1	-	TRBD2
TGTGCCAGCTATGAGACGAACACCGGGGAGCTGTTTTTT	CASYETNTGELFF	13	TRBV6-5	TRBJ2-2	once	-
TGTGCCAGCAGTCCCTTAACAGGGACGCGTGGAAACACCATATATTTT	CASSPLTGTRGNTIYF	16	TRBV28	TRBJ1-3	-	-
TGTGCCAGCAGTCCCAGGGTAAATCATCAGCCCCAGCATTTT	CASSPRVNHQPQHF	14	TRBV28	TRBJ1-5	few	-
TGTGCCAGCTCACCCCCCGTGTGGCCGTATGGCTACACCTTC	CASSPPVWPYGYTF	14	TRBV18	TRBJ1-2	-	-